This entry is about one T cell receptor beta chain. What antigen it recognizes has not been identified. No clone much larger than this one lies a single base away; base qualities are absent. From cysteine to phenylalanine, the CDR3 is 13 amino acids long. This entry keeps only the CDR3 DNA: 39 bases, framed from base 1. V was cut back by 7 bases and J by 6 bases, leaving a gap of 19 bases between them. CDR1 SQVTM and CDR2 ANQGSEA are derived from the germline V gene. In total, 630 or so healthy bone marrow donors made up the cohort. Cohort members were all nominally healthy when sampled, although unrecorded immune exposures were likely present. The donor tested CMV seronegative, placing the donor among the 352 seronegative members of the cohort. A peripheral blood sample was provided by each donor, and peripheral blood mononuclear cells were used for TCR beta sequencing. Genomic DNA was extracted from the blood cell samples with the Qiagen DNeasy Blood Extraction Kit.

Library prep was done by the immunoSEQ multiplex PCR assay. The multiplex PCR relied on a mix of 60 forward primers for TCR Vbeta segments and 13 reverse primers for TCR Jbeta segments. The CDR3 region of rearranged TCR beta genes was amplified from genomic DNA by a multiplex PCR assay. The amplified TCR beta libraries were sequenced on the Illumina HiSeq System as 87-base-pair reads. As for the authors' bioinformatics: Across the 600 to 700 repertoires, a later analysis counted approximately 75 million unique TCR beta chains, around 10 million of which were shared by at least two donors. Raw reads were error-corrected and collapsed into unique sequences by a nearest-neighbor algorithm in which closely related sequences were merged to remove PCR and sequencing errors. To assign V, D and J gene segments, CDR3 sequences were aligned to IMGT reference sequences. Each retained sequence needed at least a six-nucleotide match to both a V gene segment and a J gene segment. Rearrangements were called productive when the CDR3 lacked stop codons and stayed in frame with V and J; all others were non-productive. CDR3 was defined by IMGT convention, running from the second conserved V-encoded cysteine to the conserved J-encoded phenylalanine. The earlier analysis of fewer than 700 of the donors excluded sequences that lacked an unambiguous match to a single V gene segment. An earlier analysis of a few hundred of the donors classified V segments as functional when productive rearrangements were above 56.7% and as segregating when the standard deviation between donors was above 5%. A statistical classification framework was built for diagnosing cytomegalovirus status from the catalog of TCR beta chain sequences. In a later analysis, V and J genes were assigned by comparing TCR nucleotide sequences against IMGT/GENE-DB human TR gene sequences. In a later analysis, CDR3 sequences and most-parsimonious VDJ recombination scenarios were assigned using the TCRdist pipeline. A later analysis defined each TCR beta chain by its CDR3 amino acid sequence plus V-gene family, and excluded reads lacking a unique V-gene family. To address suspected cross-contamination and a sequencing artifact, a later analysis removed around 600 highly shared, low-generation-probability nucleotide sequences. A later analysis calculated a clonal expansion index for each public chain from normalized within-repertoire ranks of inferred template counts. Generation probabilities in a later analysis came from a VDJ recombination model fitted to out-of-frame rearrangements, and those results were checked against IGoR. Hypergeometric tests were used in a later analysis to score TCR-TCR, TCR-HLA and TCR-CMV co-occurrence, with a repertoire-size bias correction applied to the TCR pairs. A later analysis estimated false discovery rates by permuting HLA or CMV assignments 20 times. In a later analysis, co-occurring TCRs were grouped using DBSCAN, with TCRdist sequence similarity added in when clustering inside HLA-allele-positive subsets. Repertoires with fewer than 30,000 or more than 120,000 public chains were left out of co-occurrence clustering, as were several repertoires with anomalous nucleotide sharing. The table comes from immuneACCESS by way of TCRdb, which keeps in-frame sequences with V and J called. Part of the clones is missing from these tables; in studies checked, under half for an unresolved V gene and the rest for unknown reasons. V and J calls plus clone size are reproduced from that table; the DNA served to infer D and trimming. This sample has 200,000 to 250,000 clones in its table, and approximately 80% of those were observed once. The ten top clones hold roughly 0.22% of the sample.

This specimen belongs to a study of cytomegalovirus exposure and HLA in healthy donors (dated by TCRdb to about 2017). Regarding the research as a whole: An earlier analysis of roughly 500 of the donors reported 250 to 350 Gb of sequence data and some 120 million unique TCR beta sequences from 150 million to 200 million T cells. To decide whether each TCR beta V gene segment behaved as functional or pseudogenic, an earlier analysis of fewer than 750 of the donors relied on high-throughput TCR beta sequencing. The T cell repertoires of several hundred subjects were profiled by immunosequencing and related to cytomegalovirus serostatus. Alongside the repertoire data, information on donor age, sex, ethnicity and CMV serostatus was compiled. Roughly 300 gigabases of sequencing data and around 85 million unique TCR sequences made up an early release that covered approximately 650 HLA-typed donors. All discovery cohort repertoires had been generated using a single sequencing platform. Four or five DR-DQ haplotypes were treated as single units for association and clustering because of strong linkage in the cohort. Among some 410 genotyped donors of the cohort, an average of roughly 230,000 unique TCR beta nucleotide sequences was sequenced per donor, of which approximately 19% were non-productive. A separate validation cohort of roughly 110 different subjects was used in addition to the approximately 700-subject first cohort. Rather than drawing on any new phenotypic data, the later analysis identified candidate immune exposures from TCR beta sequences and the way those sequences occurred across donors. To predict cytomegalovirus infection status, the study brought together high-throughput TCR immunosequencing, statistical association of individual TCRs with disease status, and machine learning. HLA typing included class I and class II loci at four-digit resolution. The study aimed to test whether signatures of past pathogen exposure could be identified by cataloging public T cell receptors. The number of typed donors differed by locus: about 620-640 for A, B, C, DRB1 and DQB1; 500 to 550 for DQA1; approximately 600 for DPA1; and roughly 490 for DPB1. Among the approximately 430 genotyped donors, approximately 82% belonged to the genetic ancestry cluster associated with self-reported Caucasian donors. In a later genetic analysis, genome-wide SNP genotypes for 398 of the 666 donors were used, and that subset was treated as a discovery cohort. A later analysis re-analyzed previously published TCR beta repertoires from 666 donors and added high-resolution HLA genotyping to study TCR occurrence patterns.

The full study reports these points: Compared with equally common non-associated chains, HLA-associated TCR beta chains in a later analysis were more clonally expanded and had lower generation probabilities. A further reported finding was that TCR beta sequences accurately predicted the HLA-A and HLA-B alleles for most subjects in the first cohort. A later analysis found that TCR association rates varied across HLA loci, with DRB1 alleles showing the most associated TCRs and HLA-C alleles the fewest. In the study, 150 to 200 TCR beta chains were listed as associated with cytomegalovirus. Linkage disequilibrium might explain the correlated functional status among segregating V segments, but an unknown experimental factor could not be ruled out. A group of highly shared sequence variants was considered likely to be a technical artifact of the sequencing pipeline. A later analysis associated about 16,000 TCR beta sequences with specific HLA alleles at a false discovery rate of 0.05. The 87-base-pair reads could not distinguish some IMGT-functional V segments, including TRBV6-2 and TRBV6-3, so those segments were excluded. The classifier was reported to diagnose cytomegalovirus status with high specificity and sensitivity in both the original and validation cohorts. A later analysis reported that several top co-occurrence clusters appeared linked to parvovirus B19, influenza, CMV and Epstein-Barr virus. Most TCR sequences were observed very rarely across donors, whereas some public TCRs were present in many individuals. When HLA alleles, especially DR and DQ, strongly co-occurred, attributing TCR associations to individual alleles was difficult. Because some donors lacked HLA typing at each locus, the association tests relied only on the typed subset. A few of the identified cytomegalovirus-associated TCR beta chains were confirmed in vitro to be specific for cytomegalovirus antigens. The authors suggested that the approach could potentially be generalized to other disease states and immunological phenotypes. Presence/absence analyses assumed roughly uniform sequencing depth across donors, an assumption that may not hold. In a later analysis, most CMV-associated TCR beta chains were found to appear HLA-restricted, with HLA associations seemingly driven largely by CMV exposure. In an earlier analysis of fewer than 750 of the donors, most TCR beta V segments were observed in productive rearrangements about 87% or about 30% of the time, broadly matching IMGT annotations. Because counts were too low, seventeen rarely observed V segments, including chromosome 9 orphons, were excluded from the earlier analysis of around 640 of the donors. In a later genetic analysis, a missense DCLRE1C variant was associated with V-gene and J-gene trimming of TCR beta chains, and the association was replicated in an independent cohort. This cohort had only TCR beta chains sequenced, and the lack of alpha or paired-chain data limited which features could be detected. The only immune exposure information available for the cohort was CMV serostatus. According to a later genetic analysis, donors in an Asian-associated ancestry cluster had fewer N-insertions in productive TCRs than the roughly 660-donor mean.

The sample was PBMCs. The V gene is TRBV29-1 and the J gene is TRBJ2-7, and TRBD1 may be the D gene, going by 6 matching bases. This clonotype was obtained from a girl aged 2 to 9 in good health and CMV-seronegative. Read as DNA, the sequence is TGCAGCGCTAGTGGAGCAGGGGTCCCCGAGCAGTACTTC. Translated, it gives CSASGAGVPEQYF.